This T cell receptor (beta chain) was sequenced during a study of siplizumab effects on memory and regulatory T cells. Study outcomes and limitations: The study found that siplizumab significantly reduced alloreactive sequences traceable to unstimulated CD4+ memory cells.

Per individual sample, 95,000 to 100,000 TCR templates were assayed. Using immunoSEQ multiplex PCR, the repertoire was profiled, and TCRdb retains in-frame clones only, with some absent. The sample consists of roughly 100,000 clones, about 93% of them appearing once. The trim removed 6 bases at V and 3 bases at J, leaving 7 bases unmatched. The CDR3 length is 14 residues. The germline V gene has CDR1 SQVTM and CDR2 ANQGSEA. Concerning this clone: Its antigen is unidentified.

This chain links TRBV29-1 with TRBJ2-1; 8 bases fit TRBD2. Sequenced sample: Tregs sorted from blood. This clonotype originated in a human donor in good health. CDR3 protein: CSVPASGFYNEQFF. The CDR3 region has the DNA TGCAGCGTGCCGGCTAGCGGGTTCTACAATGAGCAGTTCTTC.